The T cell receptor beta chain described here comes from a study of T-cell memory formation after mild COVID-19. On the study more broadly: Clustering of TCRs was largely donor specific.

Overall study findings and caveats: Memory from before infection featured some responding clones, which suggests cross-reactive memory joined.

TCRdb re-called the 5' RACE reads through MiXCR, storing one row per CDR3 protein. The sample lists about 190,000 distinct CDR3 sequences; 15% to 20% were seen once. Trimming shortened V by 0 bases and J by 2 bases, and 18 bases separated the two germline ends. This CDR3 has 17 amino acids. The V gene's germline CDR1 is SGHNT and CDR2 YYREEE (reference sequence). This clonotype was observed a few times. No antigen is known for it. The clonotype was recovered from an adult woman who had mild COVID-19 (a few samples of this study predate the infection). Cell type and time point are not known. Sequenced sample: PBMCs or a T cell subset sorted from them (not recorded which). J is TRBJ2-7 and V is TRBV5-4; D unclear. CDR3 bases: TGTGCCAGCAGCTTGGGGGCCCTGGGCCCCAACCCCTACGAGCAGTACTTC. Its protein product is CASSLGALGPNPYEQYF.